Listed below are T cell receptor beta chains from one sample, sequenced in a study of OX40 agonist ivuxolimab in advanced cancers. This table comes from immunoSEQ multiplex PCR, and its TCRdb copy is limited to in-frame clones, with some not included. The table records over 50,000 clones, about 83% of them present only once. The source material was CD4+ or CD8+ T cells sorted from blood, sampled in a trial of the OX40 agonist ivuxolimab. The source is an adult with an advanced solid tumor such as melanoma, head and neck, liver or kidney cancer. The CDR3 runs from the conserved cysteine through the conserved F or W. A D gene is named only where the DNA matches it firmly. The listing skips clone size in some rows; elsewhere it reads once, few, many or a size class.

d_call: TRBD1
cdr3_length: 16
clone_size: once
j_call: TRBJ2-1
v_call: TRBV18
cdr3_nt: TGTGCCAGCTCCCATGGGACAGGCTCACCCTACAATGAGCAGTTCTTC
cdr3_aa: CASSHGTGSPYNEQFF

d_call: NA
cdr3_length: 15
clone_size: NA
j_call: TRBJ2-2
v_call: TRBV19
cdr3_nt: TGTGCCAGTAGTATACGGGGAACGAACACCGGGGAGCTGTTTTTT
cdr3_aa: CASSIRGTNTGELFF

d_call: NA
cdr3_length: 15
clone_size: NA
j_call: TRBJ1-5
v_call: TRBV16
cdr3_nt: TGTGCCAGCAGCCAATCGGGCCAGGGAAATCAGCCCCAGCATTTT
cdr3_aa: CASSQSGQGNQPQHF

d_call: NA
cdr3_length: 14
clone_size: NA
j_call: TRBJ1-2
v_call: TRBV28
cdr3_nt: TGTGCCAGCAGACTGGGAGGAGAGGGGCAGCGGTACACCTTC
cdr3_aa: CASRLGGEGQRYTF

d_call: TRBD1
cdr3_length: 14
clone_size: NA
j_call: TRBJ1-2
v_call: TRBV5-1
cdr3_nt: TGCGCCAGCAGCTTGTCCGGGACAGACTATGGCTACACCTTC
cdr3_aa: CASSLSGTDYGYTF

d_call: TRBD1
cdr3_length: 15
clone_size: NA
j_call: TRBJ1-1
v_call: TRBV6-4
cdr3_nt: TGTGCCAGCAGTGAATCGGACAGGGTGAACACTGAAGCTTTCTTT
cdr3_aa: CASSESDRVNTEAFF

d_call: TRBD1
cdr3_length: 13
clone_size: NA
j_call: TRBJ1-2
v_call: TRBV6-5
cdr3_nt: TGTGCCAGCCGGGACAGGGTTCTCGAGGGCTACACCTTC
cdr3_aa: CASRDRVLEGYTF

d_call: TRBD1
cdr3_length: 14
clone_size: NA
j_call: TRBJ1-5
v_call: TRBV2
cdr3_nt: TGTGCCAGCAGAGACAGGGGGCGGAATCAGCCCCAGCATTTT
cdr3_aa: CASRDRGRNQPQHF

d_call: TRBD1
cdr3_length: 16
clone_size: few
j_call: TRBJ2-7
v_call: TRBV6-1
cdr3_nt: TGTGCCAGCAGTGGCGCCTGGGACAGGAGCTCCTACGAGCAGTACTTC
cdr3_aa: CASSGAWDRSSYEQYF

d_call: NA
cdr3_length: 15
clone_size: NA
j_call: TRBJ1-2
v_call: TRBV6-6
cdr3_nt: TGTGCCAGCACCAACAACCTACGGAGCCACTATGGCTACACCTTC
cdr3_aa: CASTNNLRSHYGYTF

d_call: TRBD1
cdr3_length: 14
clone_size: NA
j_call: TRBJ1-5
v_call: TRBV9
cdr3_nt: TGTGCCAGCAGCGTAACAGGGGGCAATCAGCCCCAGCATTTT
cdr3_aa: CASSVTGGNQPQHF

d_call: NA
cdr3_length: 16
clone_size: NA
j_call: TRBJ1-2
v_call: TRBV19
cdr3_nt: TGTGCCAGTAGCCCACCGGACGAACAGCCTAACTATGGCTACACCTTC
cdr3_aa: CASSPPDEQPNYGYTF

d_call: NA
cdr3_length: 14
clone_size: NA
j_call: TRBJ2-7
v_call: TRBV19
cdr3_nt: TGTGCCAGTAGTACCCGGGCTTCCTCTTACGAGCAGTACTTC
cdr3_aa: CASSTRASSYEQYF

d_call: NA
cdr3_length: 12
clone_size: NA
j_call: TRBJ2-1
v_call: TRBV9
cdr3_nt: TGTGCCAGCAGCGCAGGGGTTTCTGAGCAGTTCTTC
cdr3_aa: CASSAGVSEQFF

d_call: TRBD2
cdr3_length: 15
clone_size: NA
j_call: TRBJ2-5
v_call: TRBV5-4
cdr3_nt: TGTGCCAGCAGCGGCGGGGGTCGGGGTGGAGAGACCCAGTACTTC
cdr3_aa: CASSGGGRGGETQYF

d_call: NA
cdr3_length: 10
clone_size: NA
j_call: TRBJ2-3
v_call: TRBV11-2
cdr3_nt: TGTGCCAGCAAGGGGAGTACGCAGTATTTT
cdr3_aa: CASKGSTQYF

d_call: NA
cdr3_length: 16
clone_size: NA
j_call: TRBJ2-3
v_call: TRBV29-1
cdr3_nt: TGCAGCGTTGTCCTAAATACAGGGACATTCACAGATACGCAGTATTTT
cdr3_aa: CSVVLNTGTFTDTQYF

d_call: TRBD1
cdr3_length: 17
clone_size: NA
j_call: TRBJ2-6
v_call: TRBV23-1
cdr3_nt: TGCGCCAGCAGTAGACAGGGTGGAAAGGTTGGGGCCAACGTCCTGACTTTC
cdr3_aa: CASSRQGGKVGANVLTF

d_call: NA
cdr3_length: 10
clone_size: NA
j_call: TRBJ1-1
v_call: TRBV20-1
cdr3_nt: TGCAGTGCTAGATACACTGAAGCTTTCTTT
cdr3_aa: CSARYTEAFF

d_call: TRBD2
cdr3_length: 15
clone_size: once
j_call: TRBJ2-1
v_call: TRBV7-2
cdr3_nt: TGTGCCAGCAGCTTAGTGCGGGGGGGCCAAAATGAGCAGTTCTTC
cdr3_aa: CASSLVRGGQNEQFF

d_call: TRBD1
cdr3_length: 16
clone_size: NA
j_call: TRBJ1-2
v_call: TRBV9
cdr3_nt: TGTGCCAGCAGCGGACTCCGGGACAGGGGGTACTATGGCTACACCTTC
cdr3_aa: CASSGLRDRGYYGYTF

d_call: NA
cdr3_length: 14
clone_size: NA
j_call: TRBJ2-2
v_call: TRBV7-9
cdr3_nt: TGTGCCAGCAACACTGGGCCTCACACCGGGGAGCTGTTTTTT
cdr3_aa: CASNTGPHTGELFF

d_call: NA
cdr3_length: 12
clone_size: once
j_call: TRBJ2-5
v_call: TRBV6-5
cdr3_nt: TGTGCCAGCAGTTACGGCCTCGGGGAGGAGTACTTC
cdr3_aa: CASSYGLGEEYF

d_call: TRBD2
cdr3_length: 18
clone_size: once
j_call: TRBJ2-1
v_call: TRBV5-6
cdr3_nt: TGTGCCAGCAGCTACACACTGTATAGCGGGAGTGGCTACAATGAGCAGTTCTTC
cdr3_aa: CASSYTLYSGSGYNEQFF

d_call: NA
cdr3_length: 12
clone_size: NA
j_call: TRBJ1-2
v_call: TRBV6-1
cdr3_nt: TGTGCCAGCAGCGAGGGAGGGTATGGCTACACCTTC
cdr3_aa: CASSEGGYGYTF

d_call: TRBD1
cdr3_length: 14
clone_size: once
j_call: TRBJ1-2
v_call: TRBV5-4
cdr3_nt: TGTGCCCAGGGGACAGGGGCCGGGACCGATGGCTACACCTTC
cdr3_aa: CAQGTGAGTDGYTF

d_call: NA
cdr3_length: 17
clone_size: NA
j_call: TRBJ2-1
v_call: TRBV9
cdr3_nt: TGTGCCAGCAGCCCACAGACAGGCCTGAGCTCCTACAATGAGCAGTTCTTC
cdr3_aa: CASSPQTGLSSYNEQFF

d_call: NA
cdr3_length: 13
clone_size: NA
j_call: TRBJ2-3
v_call: TRBV6-5
cdr3_nt: TGTGCTAGCAAAACACCAGGGCGGGGTACGCAGTATTTT
cdr3_aa: CASKTPGRGTQYF

d_call: TRBD1
cdr3_length: 17
clone_size: few
j_call: TRBJ1-5
v_call: TRBV28
cdr3_nt: TGTGCCAGCAGCAAACGCCTCGGACAGGGGATCAATCAGCCCCAGCATTTT
cdr3_aa: CASSKRLGQGINQPQHF

d_call: TRBD1
cdr3_length: 18
clone_size: NA
j_call: TRBJ2-7
v_call: TRBV7-9
cdr3_nt: TGTGCCAGCAGCCCCCGAATCCGGGACAGGGATCCTTCGAACGAGCAGTACTTC
cdr3_aa: CASSPRIRDRDPSNEQYF

d_call: TRBD2
cdr3_length: 15
clone_size: NA
j_call: TRBJ2-3
v_call: TRBV6-6
cdr3_nt: TGTGCCAGCAGTTACACGGGACTAGCGCTCGATACGCAGTATTTT
cdr3_aa: CASSYTGLALDTQYF

d_call: NA
cdr3_length: 15
clone_size: NA
j_call: TRBJ2-3
v_call: TRBV10-1
cdr3_nt: TGCGCCAGCAGTGACTCTCGCGGGGGCAGGGATACGCAGTATTTT
cdr3_aa: CASSDSRGGRDTQYF

d_call: TRBD2
cdr3_length: 12
clone_size: NA
j_call: TRBJ2-7
v_call: TRBV29-1
cdr3_nt: TGCAGCGTTGGTCTAGCGGGAACCGAGCAGTACTTC
cdr3_aa: CSVGLAGTEQYF

d_call: TRBD1
cdr3_length: 15
clone_size: NA
j_call: TRBJ1-4
v_call: TRBV19
cdr3_nt: TGTGCCAGTAGTATAGGGCCCGACAGGGGCGGAAAACTGTTTTTT
cdr3_aa: CASSIGPDRGGKLFF

d_call: NA
cdr3_length: 16
clone_size: NA
j_call: TRBJ1-3
v_call: TRBV5-6
cdr3_nt: TGTGCCAGCAGCTGGGCCACAGGGTCCTCTGGAAACACCATATATTTT
cdr3_aa: CASSWATGSSGNTIYF

d_call: NA
cdr3_length: 14
clone_size: NA
j_call: TRBJ2-7
v_call: TRBV28
cdr3_nt: TGTGCCAGCATCCCTAACTGGGGTTCCCACGAGCAGTACTTC
cdr3_aa: CASIPNWGSHEQYF

d_call: NA
cdr3_length: 14
clone_size: once
j_call: TRBJ2-7
v_call: TRBV18
cdr3_nt: TGTGCCAGCTCACCAAACGAGGGGCACTACGAGCAGTACTTC
cdr3_aa: CASSPNEGHYEQYF

d_call: NA
cdr3_length: 15
clone_size: few
j_call: TRBJ1-2
v_call: TRBV7-8
cdr3_nt: TGTGCCAGCAGCTTATCAACCGTCACAGGGCATGGCTACACCTTC
cdr3_aa: CASSLSTVTGHGYTF

d_call: NA
cdr3_length: 12
clone_size: NA
j_call: TRBJ1-1
v_call: TRBV28
cdr3_nt: TGTGCCACCGACAACGGGGAGGGACTGGCTTTCTTT
cdr3_aa: CATDNGEGLAFF

d_call: TRBD1
cdr3_length: 14
clone_size: NA
j_call: TRBJ1-2
v_call: TRBV2
cdr3_nt: TGTGCCAGCAGCCTAGGACAGGGGGCGGGTGGCTACACCTTC
cdr3_aa: CASSLGQGAGGYTF

d_call: NA
cdr3_length: 15
clone_size: NA
j_call: TRBJ2-3
v_call: TRBV7-3
cdr3_nt: TGTGCCAGCAAGGAGGGGGCAATGAGTACAGATACGCAGTATTTT
cdr3_aa: CASKEGAMSTDTQYF

d_call: NA
cdr3_length: 16
clone_size: NA
j_call: TRBJ2-2
v_call: TRBV7-6
cdr3_nt: TGTGCCAGCAGCCACAGGACGGGCGGGAACACCGGGGAGCTGTTTTTT
cdr3_aa: CASSHRTGGNTGELFF

d_call: TRBD2
cdr3_length: 15
clone_size: NA
j_call: TRBJ2-1
v_call: TRBV28
cdr3_nt: TGTGCCAGCGGTCAACTAGCGGGAGCTTACAATGAGCAGTTCTTC
cdr3_aa: CASGQLAGAYNEQFF

d_call: NA
cdr3_length: 11
clone_size: few
j_call: TRBJ1-2
v_call: TRBV19
cdr3_nt: TGTGCCAGTAACAGAGGACTTGGCTACACCTTC
cdr3_aa: CASNRGLGYTF

d_call: NA
cdr3_length: 17
clone_size: NA
j_call: TRBJ1-4
v_call: TRBV28
cdr3_nt: TGTGCCAGCAGTGATGGGGAGAAGAACCCAACTAATGAAAAACTGTTTTTT
cdr3_aa: CASSDGEKNPTNEKLFF

d_call: TRBD1
cdr3_length: 15
clone_size: NA
j_call: TRBJ2-1
v_call: TRBV12-5
cdr3_nt: TGTGCTAGTGGTTCAGGGGTTGGGACAGGGGATGAGCAGTTCTTC
cdr3_aa: CASGSGVGTGDEQFF

d_call: NA
cdr3_length: 15
clone_size: NA
j_call: TRBJ2-3
v_call: TRBV28
cdr3_nt: TGTGCCAGCAGCCCATGGGGGCTAAACACAGATACGCAGTATTTT
cdr3_aa: CASSPWGLNTDTQYF

d_call: TRBD2
cdr3_length: 16
clone_size: NA
j_call: TRBJ2-2
v_call: TRBV5-1
cdr3_nt: TGCGCCAGCAGCAAAAGACTAGCTTCGAACACCGGGGAGCTGTTTTTT
cdr3_aa: CASSKRLASNTGELFF